Listed below are T cell receptor beta chains from one sample, sequenced in a study of blood T cell repertoires in COVID-19. Clones were read by immunoSEQ multiplex PCR, and TCRdb kept only the in-frame ones, dropping some. This table has about 45,000 clones, more than 90% appearing once. Sequencing was carried out using peripheral blood. These receptors were obtained from a human donor in a cohort sampled during active COVID-19. Each CDR3 is given with its conserved first and last residue. D genes are given only for firm matches. Rows may omit the clone size; those that give it use once, few, many or a size class.

j_call d_call v_call clone_size cdr3_aa cdr3_nt
TRBJ1-2 TRBD1 TRBV18 . CASSYRTGGEVGYGYTF TGTGCCAGCTCATACAGGACAGGGGGCGAGGTGGGCTATGGCTACACCTTC
TRBJ2-7 TRBD1 TRBV6-2/TRBV6-3 . CASSYPLDLGTVKEVSYEQYF TGTGCCAGCAGTTATCCCTTGGATCTTGGGACAGTGAAAGAAGTCTCCTACGAGCAGTACTTC
TRBJ1-5 . TRBV13 . CASSLNRGGPQHF TGTGCCAGCAGCTTAAACCGTGGAGGGCCCCAGCATTTT
TRBJ2-3 TRBD2 TRBV4-2 . CASSPGVAPGGTDTQYF TGTGCCAGCAGCCCCGGAGTGGCTCCGGGAGGGACAGATACGCAGTATTTT
TRBJ2-1 . TRBV27 . CASSQRLAYNEQFF TGTGCCAGCAGTCAGAGACTAGCCTACAATGAGCAGTTCTTC
TRBJ1-1 TRBD1 TRBV30 . CAWVGGGQGRTEAFF TGTGCCTGGGTGGGAGGGGGACAGGGTAGGACTGAAGCTTTCTTT
TRBJ2-3 . TRBV5-6 . CASSPPGAFSTDTQYF TGTGCCAGCAGCCCCCCGGGAGCATTTTCCACAGATACGCAGTATTTT
TRBJ1-1 TRBD1 TRBV5-1 . CASSPDRALNTEAFF TGCGCCAGCAGCCCAGACAGGGCATTGAACACTGAAGCTTTCTTT
TRBJ2-5 TRBD1 TRBV9 . CASSGPLRTGGEETQYF TGTGCCAGCAGCGGACCCCTAAGGACAGGGGGCGAAGAGACCCAGTACTTC
TRBJ2-3 . TRBV6-6 . CASSYSTGSTDTQYF TGTGCCAGCAGTTACTCGACGGGGAGCACAGATACGCAGTATTTT
TRBJ2-5 TRBD2 TRBV5-4 . CASSTRAGGPGETQYF TGTGCCAGCAGCACCCGGGCGGGAGGGCCAGGAGAGACCCAGTACTTC
TRBJ1-4 . TRBV5-4 . CASSVNINRANEKLFF TGTGCCAGCAGCGTGAATATTAACAGGGCTAATGAAAAACTGTTTTTT
TRBJ2-7 . TRBV29-1 . CSVAPSTYEQYF TGCAGCGTGGCACCAAGTACCTACGAGCAGTACTTC
TRBJ2-7 TRBD1 TRBV9 . CASSPTLPGQGYEQYF TGTGCCAGCAGCCCAACATTACCGGGACAGGGCTACGAGCAGTACTTC
TRBJ2-1 TRBD2 TRBV18 . CASSPQRGGEFF TGTGCCAGCTCACCACAGCGGGGGGGCGAGTTCTTC
TRBJ2-3 TRBD2 TRBV2 few CASSRASGGTDTQYF TGTGCCAGCAGTCGGGCTAGCGGGGGCACAGATACGCAGTATTTT
TRBJ1-1 . TRBV10-3 once CAGSKSGEVNTEAFF TGTGCGGGCTCCAAGAGTGGGGAGGTGAACACTGAAGCTTTCTTT
TRBJ1-6 TRBD1 TRBV2 . CASIGGQYYNSPLHF TGTGCCAGCATCGGGGGACAGTACTATAATTCACCCCTCCACTTT
TRBJ1-4 TRBD1 TRBV3-1/TRBV3-2 . CASSQGSRQGGRNEKLFF TGTGCCAGCAGCCAAGGTTCAAGACAGGGAGGCCGTAATGAAAAACTGTTTTTT
TRBJ1-6 TRBD1 TRBV6-2/TRBV6-3 . CASSYPPLQGDSPLHF TGTGCCAGCAGTTATCCTCCTCTGCAGGGGGATTCACCCCTCCACTTT
TRBJ1-4 TRBD1 TRBV4-1 . CASSQGYRGTNEKLFF TGCGCCAGCAGCCAAGGGTACAGGGGAACTAATGAAAAACTGTTTTTT